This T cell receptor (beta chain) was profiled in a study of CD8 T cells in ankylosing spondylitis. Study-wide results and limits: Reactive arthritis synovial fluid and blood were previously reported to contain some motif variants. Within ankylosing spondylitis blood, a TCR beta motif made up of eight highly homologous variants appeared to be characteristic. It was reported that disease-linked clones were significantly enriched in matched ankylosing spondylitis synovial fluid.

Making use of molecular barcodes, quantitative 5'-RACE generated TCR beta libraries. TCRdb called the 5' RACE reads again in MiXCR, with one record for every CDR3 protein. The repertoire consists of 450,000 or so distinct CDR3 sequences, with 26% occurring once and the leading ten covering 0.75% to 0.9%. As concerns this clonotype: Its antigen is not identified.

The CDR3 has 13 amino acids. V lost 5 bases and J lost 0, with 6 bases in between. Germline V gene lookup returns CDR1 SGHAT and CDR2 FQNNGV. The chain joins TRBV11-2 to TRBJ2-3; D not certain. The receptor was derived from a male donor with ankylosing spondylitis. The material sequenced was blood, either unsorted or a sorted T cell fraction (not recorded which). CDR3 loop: CASSPISTDTQYF. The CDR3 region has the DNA TGTGCCAGCAGCCCAATTAGCACAGATACGCAGTATTTT. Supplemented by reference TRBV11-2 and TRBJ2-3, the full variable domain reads EAGVAQSPRYKIIEKRQSVAFWCNPISGHATLYWYQQILGQGPKLLIQFQNNGVVDDSQLPKDRFSAERLKGVDSTLKIQPAKLEDSAVYLCASSPISTDTQYFGPGTRLTVL.